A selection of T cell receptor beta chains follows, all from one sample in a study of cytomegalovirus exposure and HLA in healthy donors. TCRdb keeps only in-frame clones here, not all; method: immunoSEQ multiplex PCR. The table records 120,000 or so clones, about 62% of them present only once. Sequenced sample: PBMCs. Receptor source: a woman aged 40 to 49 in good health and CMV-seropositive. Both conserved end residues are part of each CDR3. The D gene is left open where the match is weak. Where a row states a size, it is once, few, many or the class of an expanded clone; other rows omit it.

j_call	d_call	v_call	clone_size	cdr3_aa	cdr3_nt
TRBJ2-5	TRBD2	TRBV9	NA	CASSVELAGAPGYQETQYF	TGTGCCAGCAGCGTAGAACTAGCGGGGGCGCCGGGCTACCAAGAGACCCAGTACTTC
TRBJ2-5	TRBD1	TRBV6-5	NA	CASSLDRGRQTQYF	TGTGCCAGCAGTTTGGACAGGGGGCGGCAGACCCAGTACTTC
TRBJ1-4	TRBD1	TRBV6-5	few	CASTSGVQGIEKLFF	TGTGCCAGCACCTCGGGGGTACAGGGGATTGAAAAACTGTTTTTT
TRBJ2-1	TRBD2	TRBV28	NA	CASSLRLAASYNEQFF	TGTGCCAGCAGTCTAAGACTAGCGGCCTCCTACAATGAGCAGTTCTTC
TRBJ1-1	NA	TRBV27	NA	CASSSHMRGLGGNTEAFF	TGTGCCAGCAGTTCACACATGAGGGGTTTGGGGGGGAACACTGAAGCTTTCTTT
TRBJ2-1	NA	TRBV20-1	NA	CSALRGAEQFF	TGCAGTGCTCTCCGGGGGGCCGAGCAGTTCTTC
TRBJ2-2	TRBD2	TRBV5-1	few	CASSLVVGGTGELFF	TGCGCCAGCAGCTTGGTAGTCGGGGGGACCGGGGAGCTGTTTTTT
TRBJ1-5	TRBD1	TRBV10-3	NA	CAIRRTGDNQPQHF	TGTGCCATCAGAAGGACAGGGGACAATCAGCCCCAGCATTTT
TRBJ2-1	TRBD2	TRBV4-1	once	CASSHSGSTYNEQFF	TGCGCCAGCAGCCACAGCGGGAGTACCTACAATGAGCAGTTCTTC
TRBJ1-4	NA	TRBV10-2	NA	CAKHNLGRRATNEKLFF	TGCGCCAAGCACAATTTGGGGCGGAGGGCAACTAATGAAAAACTGTTTTTT
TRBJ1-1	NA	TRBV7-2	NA	CASSPWRGEGTEAFF	TGTGCCAGCAGCCCCTGGCGGGGCGAGGGGACTGAAGCTTTCTTT
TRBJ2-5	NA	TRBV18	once	CASQQVEETQYF	TGTGCCAGCCAGCAGGTGGAAGAGACCCAGTACTTC
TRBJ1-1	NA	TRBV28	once	CASILGAPSTEAFF	TGTGCCAGCATCCTGGGGGCTCCCAGCACTGAAGCTTTCTTT
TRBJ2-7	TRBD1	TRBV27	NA	CASSTRQGSTYEQYF	TGTGCCAGCAGTACCCGACAGGGGTCCACCTACGAGCAGTACTTC
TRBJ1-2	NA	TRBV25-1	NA	CASSESPGAPKLNYGYTF	TGTGCCAGCAGTGAATCGCCAGGGGCGCCCAAACTTAACTATGGCTACACCTTC
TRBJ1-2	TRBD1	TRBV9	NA	CASSVEQGAGYGYTF	TGTGCCAGCAGCGTAGAACAGGGGGCGGGCTATGGCTACACCTTC
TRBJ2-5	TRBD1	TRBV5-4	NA	CASRSEGGQGRETQYF	TGTGCCAGCAGATCGGAGGGAGGACAGGGTCGAGAGACCCAGTACTTC
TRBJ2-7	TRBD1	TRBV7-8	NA	CASSQGPGTGGYYEQYF	TGCGCCAGCAGCCAGGGCCCCGGGACAGGGGGATACTACGAGCAGTACTTC
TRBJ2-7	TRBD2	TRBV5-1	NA	CASTGGSGGYSYEQYF	TGCGCCAGCACCGGGGGTAGCGGGGGATACTCCTACGAGCAGTACTTC
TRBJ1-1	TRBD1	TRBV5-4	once	CASSFGGGQGPFSTEAFF	TGTGCCAGCAGCTTTGGTGGGGGACAGGGACCTTTTAGCACTGAAGCTTTCTTT
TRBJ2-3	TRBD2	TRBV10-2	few	CASSDRAGGTDTQYF	TGCGCCAGCAGTGATAGAGCGGGAGGCACAGATACGCAGTATTTT
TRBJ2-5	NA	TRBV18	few	CASSANLEETQYF	TGTGCCAGCTCCGCTAATTTGGAAGAGACCCAGTACTTC
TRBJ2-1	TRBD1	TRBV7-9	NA	CASSQGTAASDEQFF	TGTGCCAGCAGCCAAGGGACAGCGGCTAGTGATGAGCAGTTCTTC
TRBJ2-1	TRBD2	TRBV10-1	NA	CASSGVSGSVYNEQFF	TGCGCCAGCAGTGGGGTCAGCGGGAGTGTCTACAATGAGCAGTTCTTC
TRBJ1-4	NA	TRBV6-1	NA	CASSERGPGGKLFF	TGTGCCAGCAGTGAAAGGGGTCCGGGGGGAAAACTGTTTTTT
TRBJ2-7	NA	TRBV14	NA	CASSHRKGGWGEQYF	TGTGCCAGCAGCCACCGTAAGGGAGGATGGGGCGAGCAGTACTTC
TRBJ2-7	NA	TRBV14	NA	CASSQITGASGVYEQYF	TGTGCCAGCAGCCAAATAACAGGGGCTTCGGGGGTCTACGAGCAGTACTTC
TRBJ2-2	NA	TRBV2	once	CASSPGGELFF	TGTGCCAGCAGCCCAGGCGGGGAGCTGTTTTTT
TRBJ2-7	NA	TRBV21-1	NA	CASSKGQGAKATYEQYF	TGTGCCAGCAGCAAAGGGCAAGGGGCCAAAGCCACCTACGAGCAGTACTTC
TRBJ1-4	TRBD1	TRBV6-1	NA	CASSGRDRGDEKLFF	TGTGCCAGCAGTGGAAGGGACAGGGGGGACGAAAAACTGTTTTTT
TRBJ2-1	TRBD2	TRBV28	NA	CASSLRIRRRLAGGVEQFF	TGTGCCAGCAGTTTACGAATACGGAGACGACTAGCGGGAGGGGTTGAGCAGTTCTTC
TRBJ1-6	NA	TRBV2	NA	CASSERVYNSPLHF	TGTGCCAGCAGTGAAAGAGTCTATAATTCACCCCTCCACTTT
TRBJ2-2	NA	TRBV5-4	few	CASSFPGEDGRGLFF	TGTGCCAGCAGCTTCCCTGGGGAGGACGGAAGGGGGCTGTTTTTT
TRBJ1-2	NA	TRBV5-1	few	CASSPRTDNYGYTF	TGCGCCAGCAGCCCACGGACAGATAACTATGGCTACACCTTC
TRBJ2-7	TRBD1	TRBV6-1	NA	CASSDRDSSSYEQYF	TGTGCCAGCAGTGACCGGGACAGTAGCTCCTACGAGCAGTACTTC
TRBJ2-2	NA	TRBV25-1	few	CASSAVGGAGELFF	TGTGCCAGCAGTGCGGTCGGGGGAGCCGGGGAGCTGTTTTTT
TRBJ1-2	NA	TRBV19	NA	CASSRQSNYGYTF	TGTGCCAGTAGTAGACAGTCAAACTATGGCTACACCTTC
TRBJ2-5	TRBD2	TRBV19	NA	CASSRAGGDETQYF	TGTGCCAGTAGTAGAGCGGGGGGGGATGAGACCCAGTACTTC
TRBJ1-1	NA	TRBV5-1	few	CASRREGSGEAFF	TGCGCCAGCAGGAGAGAGGGTTCGGGTGAAGCTTTCTTT
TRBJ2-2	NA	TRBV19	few	CASSIEGTNTGELFF	TGTGCCAGTAGTATCGAGGGGACTAACACCGGGGAGCTGTTTTTT
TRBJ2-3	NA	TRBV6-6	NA	CASQRGTDTQYF	TGTGCCTCACAGCGGGGCACAGATACGCAGTATTTT
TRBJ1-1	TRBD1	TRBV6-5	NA	CASRRSGQGVAEAFF	TGTGCCAGCAGGCGTTCTGGACAGGGAGTTGCTGAAGCTTTCTTT
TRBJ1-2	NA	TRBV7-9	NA	CASSPAGGQGNGYTF	TGTGCCAGCAGCCCCGCGGGAGGTCAGGGGAATGGCTACACCTTC
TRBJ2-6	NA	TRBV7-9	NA	CASSLSGGGFGANVLTF	TGTGCCAGCAGCTTGTCCGGAGGGGGCTTCGGGGCCAACGTCCTGACTTTC
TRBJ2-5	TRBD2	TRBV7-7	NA	CASSLVGGGAETQYF	TGTGCTAGCAGCTTAGTGGGCGGGGGGGCCGAGACCCAGTACTTC
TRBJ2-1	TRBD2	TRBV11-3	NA	CASSFTGTSGYNEQFF	TGTGCCAGCAGCTTTACCGGGACTAGCGGTTACAATGAGCAGTTCTTC
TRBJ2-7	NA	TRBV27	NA	CASSHQKAGATVQQYF	TGTGCCAGCAGTCACCAAAAGGCAGGGGCGACGGTACAGCAGTACTTC
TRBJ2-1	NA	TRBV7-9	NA	CASSPGRYEQFF	TGTGCCAGCAGCCCAGGGCGATATGAGCAGTTCTTC
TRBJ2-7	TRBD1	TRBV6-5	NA	CASTPGQAYEQYF	TGTGCCAGCACCCCAGGACAGGCCTACGAGCAGTACTTC
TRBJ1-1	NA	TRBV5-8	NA	CASSLARGQENTEAFF	TGTGCCAGCAGCTTGGCCAGGGGCCAAGAGAACACTGAAGCTTTCTTT
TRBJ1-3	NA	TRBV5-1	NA	CASSLFGGEENTIYF	TGCGCCAGCAGCTTGTTCGGAGGGGAAGAAAACACCATATATTTT
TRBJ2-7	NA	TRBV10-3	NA	CAIRSTAYEQYF	TGTGCCATCAGATCTACAGCCTACGAGCAGTACTTC
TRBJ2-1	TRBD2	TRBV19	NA	CASSMGLAAYNEQFF	TGTGCCAGTAGTATGGGACTAGCGGCTTACAATGAGCAGTTCTTC